The clone carrying this T cell receptor (beta chain) was seen many times. Its antigen is undetermined. This record comes from a study of T cells in Graves' hyperthyroidism and ophthalmopathy. Subjects aged 18 to 65 presented with newly diagnosed hyperthyroidism of less than 2 months' duration. Uncontrolled infection, other autoimmune disease, pregnancy or lactation excluded patients. On the basis of clinical symptoms, serum thyroxine and TRAb, thyroid ultrasound and orbital computed tomography, diagnoses were made. Template material for amplifying TCR beta CDR3 regions consisted of RNA transcripts. Using the HTBI primer set, a first-round RT-PCR was run on the TCR CDR3. TCRdb re-called the multiplex PCR reads with MiXCR, one entry per CDR3 protein. The data show about 510,000 distinct CDR3 sequences, around 15% seen once. Overall study results and limits: From stable hyperthyroidism, ophthalmopathy was separated by a 13 V-J model.

The sequence derives from a middle-aged woman with Graves' hyperthyroidism. The sample was blood.

In DNA form, the CDR3 reads TGTGCCAGCAGCCCCGCCGGGGGGCCCTACGAGCAGTACTTC. This translates into CASSPAGGPYEQYF. This chain connects TRBV7-9 to TRBJ2-7; tentative D call: TRBD2 (7 bases). Germline-derived CDR1 and CDR2 are SEHNR and FQNEAQ (reference sequence). The V end lost 5 bases, the J end lost 2 bases, and 13 bases lay between the germline ends. The CDR3 is 14 amino acids. The full variable domain, completed using reference TRBV7-9 and TRBJ2-7, is DTGVSQNPRHKITKRGQNVTFRCDPISEHNRLYWYRQTLGQGPEFLTYFQNEAQLEKSRLLSDRFSAERPKGSFSTLEIQRTEQGDSAMYLCASSPAGGPYEQYFGPGTRLTVT.